The clone carrying this TCR beta chain has a count of ten or more. A single record per CDR3 protein comes from TCRdb applying MiXCR to the 5' RACE reads. The sample shows 43,000 or so distinct CDR3 sequences, about 13% of them seen only once. The sample belongs to a study of neurological immune-mediated disorders. The CDR3 runs 18 residues. Trimming removed 4 bases at V and 2 bases at J, with 23 bases between. Germline CDR1 SGDLS, CDR2 YYNGEE. The time point denotes: longitudinal time-point 3. Material: PBMCs. The TCR originated in a man younger than 45 in good health. The genes are TRBV9 and TRBJ2-3; D possibly matches TRBD1 or TRBD2 (5 bases each). The CDR3 DNA is TGTGCCAGCAGCACTACAGGCTGGGGATATCGGGACACAGATACGCAGTATTTT. Encoded protein: CASSTTGWGYRDTDTQYF.